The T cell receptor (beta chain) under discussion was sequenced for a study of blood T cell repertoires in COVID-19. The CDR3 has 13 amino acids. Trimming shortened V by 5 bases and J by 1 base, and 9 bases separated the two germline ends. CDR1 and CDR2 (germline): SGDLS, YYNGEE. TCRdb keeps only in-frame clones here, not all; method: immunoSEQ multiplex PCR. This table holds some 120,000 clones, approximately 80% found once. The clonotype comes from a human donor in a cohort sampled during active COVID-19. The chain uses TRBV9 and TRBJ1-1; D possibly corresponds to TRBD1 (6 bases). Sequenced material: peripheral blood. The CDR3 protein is CASSQGPNTEAFF. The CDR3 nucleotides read TGTGCCAGCAGTCAGGGGCCGAACACTGAAGCTTTCTTT.